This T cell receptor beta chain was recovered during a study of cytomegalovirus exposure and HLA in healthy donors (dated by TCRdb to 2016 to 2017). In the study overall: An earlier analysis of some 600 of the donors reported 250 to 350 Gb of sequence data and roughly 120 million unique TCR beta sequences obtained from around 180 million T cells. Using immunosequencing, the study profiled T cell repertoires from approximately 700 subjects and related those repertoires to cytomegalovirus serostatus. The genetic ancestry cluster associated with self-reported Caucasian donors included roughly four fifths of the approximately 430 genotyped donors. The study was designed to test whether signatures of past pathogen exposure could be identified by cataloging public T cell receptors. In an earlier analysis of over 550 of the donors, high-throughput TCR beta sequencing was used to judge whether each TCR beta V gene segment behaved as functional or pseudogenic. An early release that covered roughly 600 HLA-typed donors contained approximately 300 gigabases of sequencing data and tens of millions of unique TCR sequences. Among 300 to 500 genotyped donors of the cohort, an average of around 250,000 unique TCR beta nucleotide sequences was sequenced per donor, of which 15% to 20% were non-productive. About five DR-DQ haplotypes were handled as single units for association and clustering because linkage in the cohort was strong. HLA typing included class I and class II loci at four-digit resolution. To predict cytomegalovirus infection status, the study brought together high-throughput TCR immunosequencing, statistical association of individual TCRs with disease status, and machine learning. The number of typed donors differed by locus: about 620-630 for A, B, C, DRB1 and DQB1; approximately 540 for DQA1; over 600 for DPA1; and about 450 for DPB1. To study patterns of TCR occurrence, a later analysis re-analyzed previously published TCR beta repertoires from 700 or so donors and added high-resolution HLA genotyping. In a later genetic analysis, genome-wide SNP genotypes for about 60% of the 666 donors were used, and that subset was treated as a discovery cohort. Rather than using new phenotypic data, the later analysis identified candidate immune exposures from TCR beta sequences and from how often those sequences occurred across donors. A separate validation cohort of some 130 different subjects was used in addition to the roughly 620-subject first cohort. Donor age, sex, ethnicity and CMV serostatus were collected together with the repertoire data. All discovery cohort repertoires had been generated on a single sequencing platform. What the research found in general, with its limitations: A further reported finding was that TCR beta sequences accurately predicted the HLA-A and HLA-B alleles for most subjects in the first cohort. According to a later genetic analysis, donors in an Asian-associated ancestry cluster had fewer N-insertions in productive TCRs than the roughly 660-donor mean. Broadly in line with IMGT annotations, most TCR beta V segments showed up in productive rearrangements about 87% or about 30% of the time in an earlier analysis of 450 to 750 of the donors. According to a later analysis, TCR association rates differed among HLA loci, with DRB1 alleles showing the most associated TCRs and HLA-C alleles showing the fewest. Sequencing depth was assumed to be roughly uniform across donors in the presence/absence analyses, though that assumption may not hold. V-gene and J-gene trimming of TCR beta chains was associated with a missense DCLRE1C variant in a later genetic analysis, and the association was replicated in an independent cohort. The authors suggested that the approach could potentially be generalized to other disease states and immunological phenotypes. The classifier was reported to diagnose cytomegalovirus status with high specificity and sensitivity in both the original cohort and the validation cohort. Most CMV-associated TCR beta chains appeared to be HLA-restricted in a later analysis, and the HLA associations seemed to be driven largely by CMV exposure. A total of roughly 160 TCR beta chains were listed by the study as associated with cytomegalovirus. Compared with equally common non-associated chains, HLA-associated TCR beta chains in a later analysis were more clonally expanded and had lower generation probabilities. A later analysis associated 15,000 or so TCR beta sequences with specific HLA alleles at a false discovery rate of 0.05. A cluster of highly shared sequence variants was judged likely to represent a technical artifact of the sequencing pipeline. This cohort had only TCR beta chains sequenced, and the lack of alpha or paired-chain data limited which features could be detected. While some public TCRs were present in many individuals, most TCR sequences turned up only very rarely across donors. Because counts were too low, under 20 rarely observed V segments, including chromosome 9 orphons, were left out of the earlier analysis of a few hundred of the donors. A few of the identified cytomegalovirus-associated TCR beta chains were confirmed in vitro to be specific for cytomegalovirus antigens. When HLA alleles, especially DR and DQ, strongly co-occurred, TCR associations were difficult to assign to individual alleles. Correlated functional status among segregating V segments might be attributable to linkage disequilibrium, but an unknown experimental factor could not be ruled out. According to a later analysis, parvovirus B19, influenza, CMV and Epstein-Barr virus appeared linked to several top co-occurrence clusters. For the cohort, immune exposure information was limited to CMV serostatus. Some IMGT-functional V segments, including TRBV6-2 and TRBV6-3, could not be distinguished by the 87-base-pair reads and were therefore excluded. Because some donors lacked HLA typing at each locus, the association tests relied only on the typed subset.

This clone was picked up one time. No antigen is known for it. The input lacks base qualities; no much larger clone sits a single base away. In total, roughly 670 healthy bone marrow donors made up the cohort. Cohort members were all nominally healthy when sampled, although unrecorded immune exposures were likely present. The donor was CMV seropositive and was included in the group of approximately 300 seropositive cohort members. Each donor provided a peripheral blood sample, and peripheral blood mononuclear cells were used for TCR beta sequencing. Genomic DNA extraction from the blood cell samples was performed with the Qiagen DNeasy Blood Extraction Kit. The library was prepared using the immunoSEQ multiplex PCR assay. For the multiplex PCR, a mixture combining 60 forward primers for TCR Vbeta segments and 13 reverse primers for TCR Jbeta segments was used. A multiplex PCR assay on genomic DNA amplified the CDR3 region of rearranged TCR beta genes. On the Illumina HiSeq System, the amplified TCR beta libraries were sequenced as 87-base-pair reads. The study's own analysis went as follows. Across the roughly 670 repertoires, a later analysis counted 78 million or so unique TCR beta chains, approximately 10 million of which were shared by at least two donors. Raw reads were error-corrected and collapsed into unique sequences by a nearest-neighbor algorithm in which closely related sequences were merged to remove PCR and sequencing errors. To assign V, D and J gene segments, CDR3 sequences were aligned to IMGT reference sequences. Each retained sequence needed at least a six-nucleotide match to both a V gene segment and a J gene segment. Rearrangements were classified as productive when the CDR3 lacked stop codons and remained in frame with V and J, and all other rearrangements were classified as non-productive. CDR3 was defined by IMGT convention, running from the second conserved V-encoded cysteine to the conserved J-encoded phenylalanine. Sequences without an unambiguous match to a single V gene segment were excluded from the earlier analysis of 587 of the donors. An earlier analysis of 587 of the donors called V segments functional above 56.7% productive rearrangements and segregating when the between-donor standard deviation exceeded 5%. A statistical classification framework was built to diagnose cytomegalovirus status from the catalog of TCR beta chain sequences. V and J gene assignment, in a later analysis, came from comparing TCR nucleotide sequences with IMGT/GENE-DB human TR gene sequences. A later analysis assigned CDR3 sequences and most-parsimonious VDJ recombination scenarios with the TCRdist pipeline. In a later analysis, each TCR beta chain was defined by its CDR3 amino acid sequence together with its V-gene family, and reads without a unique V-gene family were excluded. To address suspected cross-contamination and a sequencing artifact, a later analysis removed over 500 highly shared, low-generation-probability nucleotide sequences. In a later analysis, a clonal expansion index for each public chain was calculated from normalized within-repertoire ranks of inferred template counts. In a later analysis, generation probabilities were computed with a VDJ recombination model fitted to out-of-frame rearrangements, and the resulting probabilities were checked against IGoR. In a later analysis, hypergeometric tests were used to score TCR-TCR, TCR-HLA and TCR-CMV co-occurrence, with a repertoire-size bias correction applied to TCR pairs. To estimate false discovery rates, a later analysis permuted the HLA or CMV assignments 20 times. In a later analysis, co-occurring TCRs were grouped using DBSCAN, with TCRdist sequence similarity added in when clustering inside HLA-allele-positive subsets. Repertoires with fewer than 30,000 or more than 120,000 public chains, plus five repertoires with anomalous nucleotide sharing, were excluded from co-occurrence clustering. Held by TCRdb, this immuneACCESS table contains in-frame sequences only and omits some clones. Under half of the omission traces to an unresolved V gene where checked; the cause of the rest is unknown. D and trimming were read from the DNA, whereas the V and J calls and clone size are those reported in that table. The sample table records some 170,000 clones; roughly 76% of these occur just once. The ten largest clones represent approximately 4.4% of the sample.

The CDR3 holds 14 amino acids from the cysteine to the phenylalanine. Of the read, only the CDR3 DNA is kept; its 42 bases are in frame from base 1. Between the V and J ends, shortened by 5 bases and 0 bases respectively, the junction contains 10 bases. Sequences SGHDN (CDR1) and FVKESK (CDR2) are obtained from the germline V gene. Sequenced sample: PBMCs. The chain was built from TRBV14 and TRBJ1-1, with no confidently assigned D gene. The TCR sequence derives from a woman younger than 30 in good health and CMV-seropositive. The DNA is TGTGCCAGCAGCGAACTAGTGGTGAACACTGAAGCTTTCTTT. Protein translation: CASSELVVNTEAFF.